These 17 T cell receptor beta chains originate from one sample sequenced in a study of Ad26.COV2.S vaccination and SARS-CoV-2 variants (dated by TCRdb to the early 2020s). The treatment or condition label of this sample denotes: some 19 received Ad26.COV2.S at low or high dose, single or two shots; 5 received placebo; per-sample allocation not given. For vaccine and placebo recipients, repertoires were sequenced using samples collected on day 63 after the first injection. Libraries were prepared through the immunoSEQ multiplex PCR assay. As stored in TCRdb, this immuneACCESS dataset retains in-frame rearrangements with V and J assigned. A fraction of the clones does not appear; measured against another copy, unresolved V genes explain less than half of the discrepancy, and the remainder lacks a known reason. For this sample there are some 390,000 clones; roughly nine tenths appear just once. Roughly 3.2% of the sample rests with the top ten.

Sequencing was performed on peripheral blood, taken in a trial of Ad26.COV2.S vaccine versus placebo. Receptors were obtained from a person between 18 and 65 years old who received the Ad26.COV2.S COVID-19 vaccine or a placebo.

The V call is TRBV30, the J call TRBJ1-6; 9 bases match TRBD1. The germline gives CDR1 GTSNPN, CDR2 SVGIG (reference sequence). CDR3 length: 14 residues. Germline trimming cut 3 bases from V and 10 bases from J; bases unmatched to any gene: 7. The DNA of the CDR3 is TGTGCCTGGAGGATCGGACAGGGGATCTCACCCCTCCACTTT. It translates to CAWRIGQGISPLHF.

The CDR3 sequence: CASSQDGRRNLMNTEAFF. DNA for the CDR3: TGCGCCAGCAGCCAAGATGGCAGGCGGAATCTTATGAACACTGAAGCTTTCTTT. This chain joins TRBV4-1 and TRBJ1-1; D ambiguous. CDR1 is MGHRA and CDR2 is YSYEKL in the germline V gene. Trimming removed 0 bases from V and 0 bases from J, with 17 bases in between. This CDR3 spans 18 amino acids.

V usage is TRBV7-9 and J usage is TRBJ1-1; D call uncertain. The CDR3 covers 13 residues. Germline V gene lookup returns CDR1 SEHNR and CDR2 FQNEAQ (reference sequence). V lost 2 bases to trimming and J lost 6 bases, with 10 bases between them. The CDR3: CASSLRAGAEAFF. CDR3 sequence (DNA): TGTGCCAGCAGCTTACGGGCCGGCGCTGAAGCTTTCTTT.

This sequence joins TRBV6-5 and TRBJ1-2, with D uncertain. V lost 7 bases and J 2 bases, leaving 5 bases between the germline ends. This CDR3 comprises 11 residues. The germline gives CDR1 MNHEY, CDR2 SVGAGI. CDR3 region: CASTTNYGYTF. The CDR3, as DNA: TGTGCCAGCACTACCAACTATGGCTACACCTTC.

The chain links TRBV5-1 to TRBJ2-1; D is perhaps TRBD1 or TRBD2 (5 bases each). The CDR3 consists of 16 residues. Germline-derived CDR1 and CDR2 are SGHRS and YFSETQ. V lost 0 bases, J lost 9 bases, and 19 bases lay in between. The CDR3 region is CASSLGYRPGDGEQFF. In nucleotides, the CDR3 is TGCGCCAGCAGCTTGGGCTACCGACCCGGGGACGGTGAGCAGTTCTTC.

The CDR3 spells CASRTGVGEQYF. CDR3 coding DNA: TGTGCCAGCAGAACAGGGGTAGGGGAGCAGTACTTC. V is TRBV12-3 or TRBV12-4 and J is TRBJ2-7; 7 bases agree with TRBD1. This CDR3 region has 12 residues. With 6 bases clipped from V and 7 bases from J, the junction kept 6 bases outside the gene matches.

The chain has TRBV25-1 and TRBJ2-3; D is ambiguous. V shed 3 bases and J shed 8 bases, with 12 bases lying between them. This CDR3 contains 13 residues. Germline assignment: CDR1 MGHDK and CDR2 SYGVNS. This chain's CDR3 is CASSELRKGTQYF. The CDR3 DNA is TGTGCCAGCAGTGAGCTCAGGAAGGGTACGCAGTATTTT.

The table lists this clone with a count of one. The rearrangement links TRBV4-2 to TRBJ1-1; TRBD1 agrees at 8 bases. The CDR3 spans 14 residues. The trim removed 2 bases at V and 5 bases at J, leaving 4 bases unmatched. The germline gives CDR1 LGHNA, CDR2 YNFKEQ. The CDR3 sequence: CASSQPGQGTEAFF. CDR3 sequence (DNA): TGTGCCAGCAGCCAACCAGGACAGGGAACTGAAGCTTTCTTT.

J is TRBJ2-5 and V is TRBV11-2; 7 bases are a match to TRBD2. The trim removed 1 base at V and 4 bases at J, leaving 6 bases unmatched. Per germline, CDR1 SGHAT and CDR2 FQNNGV. The CDR3 extends over 15 amino acids. The CDR3 here is CASSLASGRAETQYF. The CDR3 DNA sequence: TGTGCCAGCAGCTTAGCTTCGGGGAGGGCAGAGACCCAGTACTTC.

The chain links TRBV7-9 to TRBJ1-4, with D maybe TRBD1 (5 bases). Germline V CDR1 and CDR2: SEHNR, FQNEAQ (reference sequence). The CDR3 sequence is 15 residues long. V was clipped by 1 base and J by 8 bases, with 14 bases between them. CDR3 in DNA: TGTGCCAGCAGCTTAGGGACAACCGGGAGGGAAAAACTGTTTTTT. Translated: CASSLGTTGREKLFF. The full variable domain, rest sourced from reference TRBV7-9 and TRBJ1-4, is DTGVSQNPRHKITKRGQNVTFRCDPISEHNRLYWYRQTLGQGPEFLTYFQNEAQLEKSRLLSDRFSAERPKGSFSTLEIQRTEQGDSAMYLCASSLGTTGREKLFFGSGTQLSVL.

The gene calls are TRBV5-1 and TRBJ2-5, with 7 bases that match TRBD1. CDR3 length: 14 residues. CDR1 and CDR2 (germline): SGHRS, YFSETQ. J lost 1 base, V lost 4 bases, and 4 bases had no gene match. The CDR3: CASSMDRSQETQYF. Written as DNA, the CDR3 is TGCGCCAGCAGCATGGACAGGAGCCAAGAGACCCAGTACTTC.

This clone showed up just a few times. In the same sample, other DNA sequences code for this CDR3. The V gene is TRBV3-1 (or the pseudogene TRBV3-2), the J gene TRBJ2-7; TRBD2 matches at 9 bases. The J segment lost 1 base and the V segment lost 0 bases, leaving 1 base of the junction unmatched. CDR3 length: 15 amino acids. Germline V gene sequence: CDR1 LGHDT, CDR2 YNNKEL (reference sequence). The CDR3: CASSQDLAGSYEQYF. In DNA form, the CDR3 reads TGTGCCAGCAGCCAAGACCTAGCGGGGTCCTACGAGCAGTACTTC.

V is TRBV19 and J is TRBJ2-2, with 9 bases matching TRBD1. The CDR3 has 13 amino acids. Germline V gives CDR1 LNHDA, CDR2 SQIVND (reference sequence). J lost 7 bases, V lost 7 bases, and 4 bases had no gene match. The DNA of the CDR3 is TGTGCCAGTAACGGACAGGGGTTCGGGGAGCTGTTTTTT. Encoded protein: CASNGQGFGELFF.

V is TRBV11-3 and J is TRBJ2-3, with no clear D. CDR1 is SGHNT, CDR2 YENEEA, per germline. The length of the CDR3 is 13 residues. Trimming took 5 bases from V and 1 from J, leaving 7 bases between them. CDR3: CASSRTRTDTQYF. CDR3 nucleotides: TGTGCCAGCAGCCGGACCCGCACAGATACGCAGTATTTT. Based on the CDR3 plus reference TRBV11-3 and TRBJ2-3, the full variable domain is EAGVVQSPRYKIIEKKQPVAFWCNPISGHNTLYWYLQNLGQGPELLIRYENEEAVDDSQLPKDRFSAERLKGVDSTLKIQPAELGDSAVYLCASSRTRTDTQYFGPGTRLTVL.

This rearrangement joins TRBV27 to TRBJ1-5, with D maybe TRBD1 (5 bases). Trimming took 5 bases from V and 2 from J, leaving 16 bases between them. CDR3 length: 16 amino acids. Germline assignment: CDR1 MNHEY and CDR2 SMNVEV (reference sequence). The CDR3 spells CASSLGPHGGNQPQHF. The CDR3, as DNA: TGTGCCAGCAGTCTGGGACCCCATGGTGGCAATCAGCCCCAGCATTTT.

The CDR3 DNA follows: TGTGCCAGCAGTACCCCGGGAGGGTCGGCATATGGCTACACCTTC. Translated, it gives CASSTPGGSAYGYTF. The chain links TRBV6-6 to TRBJ1-2; no clear D gene. V lost 5 bases, J lost 5 bases, and 18 bases lay in between. CDR1 and CDR2 (germline): MNHNY, SVGAGI (reference sequence). The CDR3 is made up of 15 amino acids.

The chain uses TRBV25-1 and TRBJ2-2; 7 nucleotides match TRBD2. The CDR3 spans 14 residues. V trimming: 8 bases; J trimming: 2 bases; junction bases outside the gene matches: 5. CDR1 and CDR2 (germline): MGHDK, SYGVNS. The CDR3 bases are TGTGCCAGCCGGGGGGACCTAAACACCGGGGAGCTGTTTTTT. Its protein is CASRGDLNTGELFF.